A selection of T cell receptor beta chains follows, all from one sample in a study of T cells after yellow fever vaccination. TCRdb processed the 5' RACE reads anew with MiXCR; each CDR3 protein has one entry. The sample includes about 630,000 distinct CDR3 sequences, 12% of them seen just once. This sample comprised PBMCs, obtained on the day of the yellow fever booster vaccination. The origin of the receptors is a man aged 25-45 years who received the YFV17D yellow fever vaccine. CDR3s include the opening cysteine and the closing phenylalanine or tryptophan. The D gene is left open where the match is weak. The size of a clone is reported for some rows only, either as once, few or many, or as a class for expanded clones.

TRBJ1-5 TRBV6-1 NA NA CASSEEAGVRQPQHF TGTGCCAGCAGTGAAGAGGCTGGGGTACGGCAGCCCCAGCATTTT
TRBJ2-3 TRBV7-9 few TRBD1 CASSLVLTGARTDTQYF TGTGCCAGCAGCTTAGTACTGACAGGGGCCCGCACAGATACGCAGTATTTT
TRBJ1-3 TRBV7-2 NA TRBD1 CASSPLGTGNGNTIYF TGTGCCAGCAGCCCTCTTGGGACAGGGAACGGAAACACCATATATTTT
TRBJ2-6 TRBV11-2 NA TRBD1 CASSTRQGASSGANVLTF TGTGCCAGCAGCACCCGACAGGGGGCCTCGTCTGGGGCCAACGTCCTGACTTTC
TRBJ2-3 TRBV5-1 few NA CASRWGPTSTDTQYF TGCGCCAGCCGGTGGGGACCCACTAGCACAGATACGCAGTATTTT
TRBJ2-2 TRBV7-9 NA NA CASARDIGLEGTGELFF TGTGCCAGCGCGCGGGACATAGGTTTAGAGGGCACCGGGGAGCTGTTTTTT
TRBJ1-4 TRBV5-1 NA TRBD1 CASSPKQGPATNEKLFF TGCGCCAGCAGCCCAAAACAGGGGCCTGCAACTAATGAAAAACTGTTTTTT
TRBJ2-7 TRBV2 NA NA CASIRDGLSYEQYF TGTGCCAGCATCAGGGACGGCCTCTCCTACGAGCAGTACTTC
TRBJ1-1 TRBV4-1 NA NA CASMRNTEAFF TGCGCCAGCATGAGGAACACTGAAGCTTTCTTT
TRBJ2-5 TRBV29-1 NA NA CSFVSGEEETQYF TGCAGCTTTGTATCTGGGGAGGAAGAGACCCAGTACTTC
TRBJ2-5 TRBV20-1 NA NA CSARGLGTQYF TGCAGTGCTAGGGGGCTAGGGACCCAGTACTTC
TRBJ1-1 TRBV3-1 few NA CASSQVYRRHEAFF TGTGCCAGCAGCCAAGTTTACAGGAGACATGAAGCTTTCTTT
TRBJ2-7 TRBV20-1 NA NA CSARAGRDYEQYF TGCAGTGCTAGAGCGGGACGGGACTACGAGCAGTACTTC
TRBJ2-1 TRBV6-2/TRBV6-3 NA NA CASNTSPFPYNEQFF TGTGCCAGCAATACTAGCCCCTTCCCCTACAATGAGCAGTTCTTC
TRBJ2-3 TRBV29-1 few TRBD2 CSVEGLAGITDTQYF TGCAGCGTGGAAGGACTAGCGGGAATCACAGATACGCAGTATTTT
TRBJ2-7 TRBV9 many NA CASSVGTGLTEQYF TGTGCCAGCAGCGTAGGAACAGGGTTGACGGAGCAGTACTTC
TRBJ1-2 TRBV5-1 few NA CASRTVKEDYGYTF TGCGCCAGTCGGACAGTAAAAGAGGACTATGGCTACACCTTC
TRBJ2-1 TRBV4-2 NA NA CASSQDVQGIYNEQFF TGTGCCAGCAGCCAAGATGTGCAGGGGATATACAATGAGCAGTTCTTC
TRBJ2-7 TRBV21-1 NA NA CASSKAPADETDEQYF TGTGCCAGCAGCAAAGCTCCGGCAGACGAGACCGACGAGCAGTACTTC